The sequence of this T cell receptor beta chain was determined in a study of early T cells in non-severe SARS-CoV-2 infection. The overall study: The study sequenced bulk RNA from unsorted whole blood, with chains unpaired. Study-wide findings and caveats: VDJdb matches were skewed toward anti-spike CD8 T cell responses.

This clonotype was recorded many times. Antigen unknown. TCRdb ran MiXCR on the 5' RACE reads and lists one entry per CDR3 protein. The sample comprises tens of thousands of distinct CDR3 sequences, approximately 13% of which are singletons, and roughly 2.5% rests with the top ten. The sequencing used whole blood, collected at baseline. This clonotype was obtained from an adult who was a healthcare worker with PCR-confirmed SARS-CoV-2 infection or an uninfected control (not recorded which).

In DNA, the CDR3 is TGCAGTGCTTCGGGGGGGACATTATACAATGAGCAGTTCTTC. Residues: CSASGGTLYNEQFF. V gene TRBV20-1 combines with J gene TRBJ2-1; 8 bases agree with TRBD2. Germline CDR1 DFQATT, CDR2 SNEGSKA (reference sequence). The CDR3 runs 14 residues. With 5 bases clipped from V and 4 bases from J, the junction kept 7 bases outside the gene matches.